The 29 T cell receptor beta chains listed next were all sequenced from one sample in a study of metastatic and nonmetastatic thyroid tumors. TCRdb used MiXCR to call clones anew from the PCR reads. Of 4,000 to 5,500 clones in the sample, about 25% are singletons; the top ten hold about 9.4%. Not a single patient had been given any form of treatment at any point before undergoing thyroid surgery. The sequencing input was tumor tissue. These receptor sequences come from a male donor with papillary thyroid cancer or a benign thyroid nodule (not recorded which). Some clones in this sample may be carry-over from other donors' samples.

This clone has more than one count but fewer than ten. The V and J genes are TRBV12-3 or TRBV12-4 and TRBJ1-1; D is undetermined. V lost 5 bases and J 4 bases, leaving 5 bases between the germline ends. This CDR3 has 11 residues. CDR3 DNA: TGTGCCAGCAGTAAGAGCACTGAAGCTTTCTTT. Amino acids: CASSKSTEAFF.

This clone was counted only a few times. The J gene is TRBJ2-2, the V gene TRBV12-3 or TRBV12-4; D is possibly TRBD2 (6 bases). V was cut by 1 base and J by 5 bases, with 11 bases left in between. This CDR3 comprises 15 residues. The CDR3 nucleotides are TGTGCCAGCAGTTTAGGACTCCGGGGGACCGGGGAGCTGTTTTTT. Protein product: CASSLGLRGTGELFF.

This chain connects TRBV5-6 to TRBJ1-1; D ambiguous. Trimming took off 4 bases at V and 6 bases at J, with 19 bases between the two ends. CDR1 is SGHDT and CDR2 is YYEEEE in the germline V gene. The CDR3 runs 15 residues. The CDR3 spells CASSPARAAIPEAFF. In DNA form, the CDR3 reads TGTGCCAGCAGCCCGGCGAGGGCCGCTATACCTGAAGCTTTCTTT.

This chain connects TRBV7-6 to TRBJ2-3; 8 bases align to TRBD1. This CDR3 is 14 amino acids long. Germline V gives CDR1 SGHVS, CDR2 FNYEAQ. The trim removed 5 bases at V and 5 bases at J, leaving 6 bases unmatched. CDR3 in DNA: TGTGCCAGCAGCAAGGACAGGGTCAGAGATACGCAGTATTTT. Residues: CASSKDRVRDTQYF.

This clone was found a few times. V is TRBV19 and J is TRBJ1-6; TRBD1 matches at 7 bases. Germline V gene sequence: CDR1 LNHDA, CDR2 SQIVND (reference sequence). This CDR3 has 13 amino acids. Trimming cost V 11 bases and J 6 bases; bases outside gene matches: 7. The CDR3: CAGRDSPNSPLHF. Here the CDR3 DNA reads TGTGCCGGCCGGGACAGCCCTAATTCACCCCTCCACTTT.

This chain links TRBV5-1 with TRBJ2-7, with D possibly being TRBD1 or TRBD2 (6 bases each). This CDR3 has 16 residues. V was cut by 0 bases and J by 0 bases, with 13 bases left in between. The germline V gene has CDR1 SGHRS and CDR2 YFSETQ. The CDR3 coding sequence is TGCGCCAGCAGCTTGGTTGGGGGGCTATTCTCCTACGAGCAGTACTTC. Its translation is CASSLVGGLFSYEQYF.

For this clone: Because the CDR3 is missing its conserved closing phenylalanine or tryptophan, this is likely a read error. The DNA is left out, because the CDR3 cannot be placed on it with certainty; the CDR3 is given as TCRdb lists it. This chain joins TRBV12-3 or TRBV12-4 and TRBJ2-7; the table calls TRBD2, which could not be checked here. The CDR3 length is 13 residues, termini included. The chain's CDR3 is CASSPPGPAEQSI.

The table lists this clone with a few counts. V and J are TRBV6-2 or TRBV6-3 and TRBJ2-7; no clear D. The V and J ends lost 2 bases and 3 bases respectively, with 5 bases between them. The germline V gene encodes CDR1 MNHEY and CDR2 SVGEGT. The CDR3 is 12 residues long. The CDR3 DNA reads as TGTGCCAGCAGTTACGATTACTACGAGCAGTACTTC. It translates to CASSYDYYEQYF.

This clone was observed a few times. One end of the junction varies from germline; a read error may be responsible. V and J are TRBV28 and TRBJ1-1, with 7 bases aligning to TRBD1. The CDR3 sequence is 13 residues long. Germline V gene lookup returns CDR1 MDHEN and CDR2 SYDVKM. CDR3 coding DNA: TGCGCCAGAAGCCGACAGGGTTTTTATGAAGCTTTCTTT. It is translated as CARSRQGFYEAFF.

The chain uses TRBV10-3 and TRBJ2-1; 9 bases are a match to TRBD2. Trimming cost V 4 bases and J 7 bases; bases outside gene matches: 5. The germline CDR1 and CDR2 sequences are ENHRY and SYGVKD. The CDR3 is made up of 14 amino acids. CDR3 sequence: CAISGSGSGNEQFF. The CDR3 coding sequence is TGTGCCATCAGTGGTAGCGGGAGTGGTAATGAGCAGTTCTTC.

This clone was counted a few times. The gene calls are TRBV2 and TRBJ1-2; D is uncertain. The CDR3 contains 13 residues. Germline values: CDR1 SNHLY, CDR2 FYNNEI. Trimming removed 2 bases at V and 6 bases at J, with 10 bases between. This CDR3 is CASSENLADGYTF. The CDR3 bases are TGTGCCAGCAGTGAAAATCTGGCAGATGGCTACACCTTC.

This clone has only a few counts. This sequence joins TRBV6-2 or TRBV6-3 and TRBJ2-1; 8 bases match TRBD2. V lost 4 bases to trimming and J lost 3 bases; unmatched junction nucleotides: 5. This CDR3 contains 15 residues. The germline gives CDR1 MNHEY, CDR2 SVGEGT. The CDR3 spells CASSSGLAGYNEQFF. The CDR3 DNA sequence: TGTGCCAGCAGTTCGGGTCTAGCGGGCTACAATGAGCAGTTCTTC.

The chain couples TRBV5-1 to TRBJ1-2, with 9 bases lining up with TRBD1. The length of the CDR3 is 16 residues. With V trimmed by 2 bases and J by 5 bases, 10 bases remained unmatched. Germline V lookup: CDR1 SGHRS, CDR2 YFSETQ. The chain's CDR3 is CASSFLGPGQGYGYTF. The DNA for the CDR3 is TGCGCCAGCAGCTTTCTAGGGCCGGGACAGGGATATGGCTACACCTTC.

In this sample, this clone turned up many times. The chain couples TRBV29-1 to TRBJ1-2; D gene ambiguous. The CDR3 is 17 amino acids. Germline assignment: CDR1 SQVTM and CDR2 ANQGSEA. Trimming removed 0 bases from V and 4 bases from J, with 21 bases in between. The CDR3 DNA is TGCAGCGTTGAAGATCGGGGAGGGCGTGCAGGAGGCTATGGCTACACCTTC. Translation: CSVEDRGGRAGGYGYTF.

This clone is labeled as medium-sized (0.01 to 0.1%). The V call is TRBV5-1, the J call TRBJ2-5, with D hard to call. Germline V lookup: CDR1 SGHRS, CDR2 YFSETQ. The CDR3 has 14 amino acids. Trimming stripped 0 bases from V and 5 bases from J, with 11 bases between. The CDR3 reads CASSLGRAGETQYF. Here the CDR3 DNA reads TGCGCCAGCAGCTTGGGAAGGGCCGGGGAGACCCAGTACTTC.

By share, this clone counts as large. The V gene is TRBV28, the J gene TRBJ2-7; D is unresolved. The CDR3 runs to 17 residues. Trimming shortened V by 3 bases and J by 5 bases, and 23 bases separated the two germline ends. The germline V gene has CDR1 MDHEN and CDR2 SYDVKM. Here the CDR3 DNA reads TGTGCCAGCAGTTTGGAGAGTGTTCCCCAGTGGGGTAACGAGCAGTACTTC. This gives the protein CASSLESVPQWGNEQYF.

By share, this clone ranks as medium-sized. The rearrangement uses TRBV11-2 and TRBJ1-1; D not resolved. The CDR3 spans 14 residues. The germline V gene encodes CDR1 SGHAT and CDR2 FQNNGV. With 5 bases removed from V and 0 bases from J, the gap between germline ends came to 10 bases. The CDR3, as DNA: TGTGCCAGCAGCCCAGGAGGAATGAACACTGAAGCTTTCTTT. This gives the protein CASSPGGMNTEAFF.

This clone has only a few counts. The chain joins TRBV6-1 to TRBJ2-3, with D uncertain. This CDR3 has 16 residues. V was shortened by 7 bases and J by 0 bases, with 17 bases between the two germline ends. CDR1 is MNHNS and CDR2 is SASEGT in the germline V gene. This CDR3 reads CASTSPHQSSTDTQYF. The CDR3 nucleotides are TGTGCCAGCACCTCCCCTCATCAATCTAGCACAGATACGCAGTATTTT.

This clone was counted only a few times. V and J are TRBV12-3 or TRBV12-4 and TRBJ1-6; D not resolved. The CDR3 has 15 residues. Trimming left V 5 bases short and J 6 bases short, with 14 bases between. The CDR3 reads CASSRSDAVNSPLHF. The CDR3 DNA sequence: TGTGCCAGCAGTCGCTCCGACGCTGTTAATTCACCCCTCCACTTT.

This chain joins TRBV28 and TRBJ2-4; no definite D call. The length of the CDR3 is 16 residues. With 2 bases removed from V and 0 bases from J, the gap between germline ends came to 11 bases. The V gene's germline CDR1 is MDHEN and CDR2 SYDVKM. The DNA for the CDR3 is TGTGCCAGCAGTTTAAGCCCAGCGCTAGCCAAAAACATTCAGTACTTC. This encodes CASSLSPALAKNIQYF.

By sample fraction, this clone is medium-sized. The chain joins TRBV6-5 to TRBJ2-5; TRBD2 matches at 9 bases. The CDR3 extends over 14 amino acids. Germline CDR1 reads MNHEY; CDR2 reads SVGAGI. Germline trimming cut 2 bases from V and 4 bases from J; bases unmatched to any gene: 2. The CDR3 DNA is TGTGCCAGCAGTTACATAGCGGGAGCAGAGACCCAGTACTTC. Residues: CASSYIAGAETQYF.

This clone showed up just a few times. One end of the junction is discordant with germline, which a read error may explain. The sample contains more than one DNA sequence encoding this CDR3. This chain uses TRBV28 with TRBJ1-5, with 9 bases aligning to TRBD1. There are 17 residues in the CDR3. Germline V lookup: CDR1 MDHEN, CDR2 SYDVKM. CDR3 DNA sequence: TGTGCCAGCAGTTTACCCGTGGAGGGACAGGGTAATCAGCCCCAGCACTTT. This encodes CASSLPVEGQGNQPQHF.

The chain links TRBV3-1 to TRBJ1-2; TRBD1 agrees at 9 bases. The CDR3 contains 16 residues. V trimming: 0 bases; J trimming: 5 bases; junction bases outside the gene matches: 7. Germline CDR1 and CDR2: LGHDT and YNNKEL (reference sequence). The CDR3 DNA reads TGTGCCAGCAGCCAAGATGTGGGACAGGGAAGGTATGGCTACACCTTC. Its protein product is CASSQDVGQGRYGYTF. The full variable domain, completed using reference TRBV3-1 and TRBJ1-2, is DTAVSQTPKYLVTQMGNDKSIKCEQNLGHDTMYWYKQDSKKFLKIMFSYNNKELIINETVPNRFSPKSPDKAHLNLHINSLELGDSAVYFCASSQDVGQGRYGYTFGSGTRLTVV.

This clone was observed a handful of times. The junction departs from the called germline gene at one end, perhaps through a read error. The chain links TRBV6-1 to TRBJ2-3; TRBD1 is a possible D gene (5 bases). The germline gives CDR1 MNHNS, CDR2 SASEGT. The CDR3 consists of 12 residues. The CDR3 region has the DNA TGTGCCAGCAGCGAAGGGGTGGATACGCAGTATTTT. It yields the protein CASSEGVDTQYF.

The table lists this clone with a few counts. The chain employs TRBV12-3 or TRBV12-4 and TRBJ1-1, with 7 positions matching TRBD1. V gave up 5 bases and J gave up 2 bases; unmatched junction bases: 5. The CDR3 totals 14 residues. The CDR3 loop is CASSTGAFNTEAFF. CDR3 sequence (DNA): TGTGCCAGCAGTACAGGGGCATTCAACACTGAAGCTTTCTTT.

The chain combines TRBV27 with TRBJ2-1; D not resolved. CDR3 size: 14 residues. Per germline, CDR1 MNHEY and CDR2 SMNVEV (reference sequence). Trimming shortened V by 0 bases and J by 9 bases, and 12 bases separated the two germline ends. The CDR3 region is CASSLSGAIGEQFF. The CDR3 region has the DNA TGTGCCAGCAGTTTATCGGGCGCGATAGGTGAGCAGTTCTTC.

This clone qualifies as medium-sized. The chain has TRBV5-6 and TRBJ1-6; 7 bases align to TRBD1. CDR3 length equals 14 residues. Germline V CDR1 and CDR2: SGHDT, YYEEEE. Trimming at V came to 4 bases and at J to 4 bases, leaving 2 bases not matched to a gene. CDR3 residues: CASSRDRYNSPLHF. The CDR3 DNA reads as TGTGCCAGCAGCCGGGACAGATATAATTCACCCCTCCACTTT.

By its share, this clone is large. The chain uses TRBV6-1 and TRBJ1-5, with TRBD1 as a possible D gene (6 bases). The CDR3 covers 12 residues. Germline lookup yields CDR1 MNHNS and CDR2 SASEGT. Trimming took off 4 bases at V and 6 bases at J, with 7 bases between the two ends. The CDR3 loop reads CASSGGGQPQHF. In DNA form, the CDR3 reads TGTGCCAGCAGTGGAGGGGGTCAGCCCCAGCATTTT.

This chain connects TRBV10-1 to TRBJ2-7; D gene unclear. CDR3 length: 14 amino acids. Between the trimmed V and J ends, which lost 3 bases and 2 bases, there was a span of 11 bases. The germline CDR1 and CDR2 sequences are WNHNN and SYGVQD (reference sequence). DNA of the CDR3: TGCGCCAGCAGTGAAGCCGGCAGTACCTACGAGCAGTACTTC. This codes for CASSEAGSTYEQYF.